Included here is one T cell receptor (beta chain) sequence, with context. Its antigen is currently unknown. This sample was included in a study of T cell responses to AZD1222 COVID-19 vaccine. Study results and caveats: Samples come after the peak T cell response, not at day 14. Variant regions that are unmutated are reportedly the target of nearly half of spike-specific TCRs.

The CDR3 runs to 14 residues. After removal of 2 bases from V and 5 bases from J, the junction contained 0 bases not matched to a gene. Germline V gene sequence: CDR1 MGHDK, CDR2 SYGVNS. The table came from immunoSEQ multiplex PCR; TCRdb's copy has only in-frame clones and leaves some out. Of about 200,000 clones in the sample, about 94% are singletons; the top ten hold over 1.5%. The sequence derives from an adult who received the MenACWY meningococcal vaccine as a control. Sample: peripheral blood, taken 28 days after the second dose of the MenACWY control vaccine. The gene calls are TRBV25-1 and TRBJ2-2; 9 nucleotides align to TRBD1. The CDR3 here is CASSEGQGTGELFF. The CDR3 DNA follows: TGTGCCAGCAGTGAAGGACAGGGGACCGGGGAGCTGTTTTTT.